Following are 24 T cell receptor beta chains from one sample sequenced in a study of T-cell reconstitution after alpha-beta-depleted transplantation in children. Molecular barcoding with unique molecular identifiers was used for the TCRbeta library. TCRdb redid the calling of the PCR reads with MiXCR, one entry per CDR3 protein. The sample contains around 800,000 distinct CDR3 sequences, 16% of which appear only once. Material: PBMCs, mostly from graft donor cells, obtained 360 days after TCRalphabeta/CD19-depleted stem cell transplant. These receptor sequences come from a male patient aged 10-17 years who had a stem cell transplant for acute lymphoblastic leukemia, so the T cells may come from the graft donor.

This clonotype turned up a few times. This chain links TRBV6-5 with TRBJ1-2; D call uncertain. Looked up from germline, CDR1 is MNHEY and CDR2 is SVGAGI. The ends were cut back, 1 base at V and 7 bases at J, with 4 bases in the middle. The CDR3 loop spans 11 amino acids. As DNA, the CDR3 is TGTGCCAGCAGTTACTGGTTTGGCTACACCTTC. It specifies CASSYWFGYTF.

V and J are TRBV4-1 and TRBJ2-7; 8 positions match TRBD1. Germline CDR1 and CDR2: MGHRA and YSYEKL. V was clipped by 0 bases and J by 5 bases; unmatched bases: 12. This CDR3 is 17 amino acids long. CDR3 in amino acids: CASSQDSPTGQENEQYF. DNA for the CDR3: TGCGCCAGCAGCCAAGATTCACCAACGGGACAGGAAAACGAGCAGTACTTC.

This clonotype was seen a handful of times. V is TRBV5-1 and J is TRBJ1-2; tentative D call: TRBD1 (5 bases). The germline V gene has CDR1 SGHRS and CDR2 YFSETQ. The CDR3 runs 14 residues. Trimming stripped 3 bases from V and 2 bases from J, with 11 bases between. The CDR3, as DNA: TGCGCCAGCAGCTCCCAGGGACCCAACTATGGCTACACCTTC. Amino acids: CASSSQGPNYGYTF.

In this sample, this clonotype turned up a few times. The chain couples TRBV20-1 to TRBJ1-1; D is unclear. Trimming took 2 bases from V and 1 from J, leaving 8 bases between them. This CDR3 spans 13 amino acids. Germline V gives CDR1 DFQATT, CDR2 SNEGSKA (reference sequence). The CDR3 is CSARSQANTEAFF. As DNA, the CDR3 is TGCAGTGCTAGAAGCCAGGCGAACACTGAAGCTTTCTTT.

V is TRBV7-9 and J is TRBJ2-5; 8 nucleotides match TRBD1. This CDR3 has 15 residues. The germline V gene encodes CDR1 SEHNR and CDR2 FQNEAQ (reference sequence). The J segment lost 2 bases and the V segment lost 3 bases, leaving 5 bases of the junction unmatched. The CDR3 protein is CASSFNDRGQETQYF. Written as DNA, the CDR3 is TGTGCCAGCAGCTTTAACGACAGGGGACAAGAGACCCAGTACTTC.

This clonotype was seen a handful of times. This chain uses TRBV12-3 or TRBV12-4 with TRBJ2-3, with D perhaps TRBD2 (5 bases). V lost 3 bases and J 6 bases, leaving 10 bases between the germline ends. The length of the CDR3 is 13 residues. CDR3 protein: CASSFTTTDTQYF. In DNA form, the CDR3 reads TGTGCCAGCAGTTTCACGACTACCGATACGCAGTATTTT.

This clonotype occurred many times. The rearrangement uses TRBV10-3 and TRBJ2-7, with a weak D call TRBD1 (6 bases). V lost 6 bases and J lost 2, with 11 bases in between. The germline V gene encodes CDR1 ENHRY and CDR2 SYGVKD. The CDR3 extends over 13 amino acids. Here the CDR3 DNA reads TGTGCCATCAGCCTGGACAGCACCTACGAGCAGTACTTC. It codes for CAISLDSTYEQYF.

The chain couples TRBV29-1 to TRBJ1-5, with 8 bases that match TRBD1. CDR1 and CDR2 (germline): SQVTM, ANQGSEA. The CDR3 has 14 residues. V lost 1 base to trimming and J lost 5 bases; unmatched junction nucleotides: 4. The chain's CDR3 is CSVEANRGDQPQHF. Written as DNA, the CDR3 is TGCAGCGTTGAAGCAAACAGGGGGGATCAGCCCCAGCATTTT.

V and J are TRBV28 and TRBJ2-7, with D possibly being TRBD2 (5 bases). The V end was cut by 3 bases, the J end by 0 bases, with 21 bases between. The CDR3 runs to 18 residues. The germline V gene has CDR1 MDHEN and CDR2 SYDVKM. As DNA, the CDR3 is TGTGCCAGCAGTTTCCGGGAATTGAGGAGCGTATACTCCTACGAGCAGTACTTC. Translated: CASSFRELRSVYSYEQYF.

The CDR3 sequence: CASSLVPYRDREAFF. CDR3 in DNA: TGTGCCAGCAGTTTAGTCCCCTACCGGGACAGGGAAGCTTTCTTT. This sequence joins TRBV27 and TRBJ1-1; 8 bases match TRBD1. This CDR3 comprises 15 residues. V dropped 2 bases and J dropped 8; count of bases not matched to a gene: 10. Germline V gene lookup returns CDR1 MNHEY and CDR2 SMNVEV (reference sequence).

This clonotype came up a few times. The chain carries TRBV15 and TRBJ2-7; a possible D gene is TRBD2 (6 bases). The germline V gene has CDR1 LNHNV and CDR2 YYDKDF (reference sequence). CDR3 size: 14 residues. The germline V and J ends were trimmed by 0 bases and 8 bases, with 14 bases remaining between them. CDR3 DNA sequence: TGTGCCACCAGCAGAGATCCGGCAGGAGGGAAGCAGTACTTC. This codes for CATSRDPAGGKQYF.

CDR3 sequence: CASSRRQGDYEQYF. CDR3 DNA: TGTGCCAGCAGCCGGAGACAGGGTGACTACGAGCAGTACTTC. The chain employs TRBV7-2 and TRBJ2-7, with 7 bases matching TRBD1. The CDR3 is 14 residues long. Per the germline V gene, CDR1 is SGHTA and CDR2 is FQGNSA. V trimming: 5 bases; J trimming: 3 bases; junction bases outside the gene matches: 7.

The chain uses TRBV5-1 and TRBJ2-1, with 7 bases aligning to TRBD1. Germline-derived CDR1 and CDR2 are SGHRS and YFSETQ. The CDR3 has 15 amino acids. After removal of 7 bases from V and 4 bases from J, the junction contained 11 bases not matched to a gene. The CDR3 spells CASSEGDRVYNEQFF. The CDR3 coding sequence is TGCGCCAGCTCCGAAGGGGACAGAGTTTACAATGAGCAGTTCTTC.

The chain uses TRBV20-1 and TRBJ2-4; D gene ambiguous. Deletions cut 3 bases from V and 9 bases from J, with 6 bases between. Germline assignment: CDR1 DFQATT and CDR2 SNEGSKA (reference sequence). This CDR3 is built from 10 residues. CDR3 in DNA: TGCAGTGCTAGTCGGACCATTCAGTACTTC. This translates into CSASRTIQYF.

The rearrangement joins TRBV20-1 to TRBJ1-2, with 8 bases that match TRBD1. CDR3 length equals 14 residues. The ends lost 3 bases at V and 4 bases at J; junction bases unmatched: 7. Germline CDR1 and CDR2: DFQATT and SNEGSKA (reference sequence). Here the CDR3 reads CSASLGTGSYGYTF. CDR3 nucleotides: TGCAGTGCTAGCCTGGGGACAGGCAGCTATGGCTACACCTTC.

The chain joins TRBV5-1 to TRBJ2-1; 10 bases match TRBD2. V gave up 9 bases and J gave up 3 bases; unmatched junction bases: 9. CDR1 and CDR2 (germline): SGHRS, YFSETQ. This CDR3 contains 15 residues. For the CDR3, the DNA is TGCGCCACCCGGGCGGGACTAGCGCTCTACAATGAGCAGTTCTTC. The encoded protein is CATRAGLALYNEQFF. Filled out from reference TRBV5-1 and TRBJ2-1, the complete variable domain reads KAGVTQTPRYLIKTRGQQVTLSCSPISGHRSVSWYQQTPGQGLQFLFEYFSETQRNKGNFPGRFSGRQFSNSRSEMNVSTLELGDSALYLCATRAGLALYNEQFFGPGTRLTVL.

The V call is TRBV5-1, the J call TRBJ2-2; D is unresolved. The ends were cut back, 4 bases at V and 10 bases at J, with 14 bases in the middle. The CDR3 spans 13 residues. The germline CDR1 and CDR2 sequences are SGHRS and YFSETQ. CDR3 DNA: TGCGCCAGCAGCAGAAGACCCGACGAGGAGCTGTTTTTT. It encodes CASSRRPDEELFF.

This chain connects TRBV20-1 to TRBJ2-5, with a possible D match to TRBD2 (6 bases). Trimming cost V 5 bases and J 2 bases, with 15 bases left between them. The CDR3 runs 14 residues. Germline V gene data show CDR1 as DFQATT and CDR2 as SNEGSKA (reference sequence). CDR3 residues: CSAPGVAVQETQYF. The DNA for the CDR3 is TGCAGTGCTCCGGGGGTAGCGGTGCAAGAGACCCAGTACTTC.

This clonotype came up a few times. The gene calls are TRBV27 and TRBJ2-1; TRBD2 might be the D (6 bases). This CDR3 is 14 amino acids long. CDR1 is MNHEY and CDR2 is SMNVEV in the germline V gene (reference sequence). The V gene lost 4 bases and the J gene lost 7 bases, with 14 bases spanning the gap. In nucleotides, the CDR3 is TGTGCCAGCAGTTCGGGACTGCATATGAATGAGCAGTTCTTC. It yields the protein CASSSGLHMNEQFF.

A few counts support this clonotype. This chain joins TRBV5-1 and TRBJ2-7; 7 nucleotides align to TRBD2. The CDR3 extends over 15 amino acids. The V gene end was trimmed by 0 bases and the J gene end by 0 bases; junction bases not matched to a gene: 3. Germline CDR1 reads SGHRS; CDR2 reads YFSETQ. CDR3 region: CASSLASGVSYEQYF. The CDR3 region has the DNA TGCGCCAGCAGCTTGGCCAGCGGGGTCTCCTACGAGCAGTACTTC.

Ten or more counts support this clonotype. The chain employs TRBV7-9 and TRBJ2-7, with 7 bases identical to TRBD1. CDR1 and CDR2 (germline): SEHNR, FQNEAQ (reference sequence). J gave up 6 bases and V 5 bases, and 13 bases lay outside the gene matches. This CDR3 has 15 amino acids. CDR3 protein: CASSTPDRASLEQYF. DNA of the CDR3: TGTGCCAGCAGCACGCCCGACAGGGCGTCTCTCGAGCAGTACTTC.

In the case of this clonotype: One end of the junction varies from germline; a read error may be responsible. The chain employs TRBV7-9 and TRBJ2-7, with a weak D call TRBD1 (6 bases). In germline, CDR1 is SEHNR, CDR2 FQNEAQ (reference sequence). The CDR3 totals 12 residues. The CDR3 nucleotides read TGTGCCAGCAGCTTAAACAGGGACGATCAGTACTTC. Its protein product is CASSLNRDDQYF.

The chain recombines TRBV28 with TRBJ2-7; the D is unclear. From germline, CDR1 is MDHEN and CDR2 SYDVKM. This CDR3 has 15 amino acids. The ends were cut back, 3 bases at V and 3 bases at J, with 15 bases in the middle. The CDR3 bases are TGTGCCAGCAGTTTCGGCACGGGTCCTCTCTACGAGCAGTACTTC. Protein: CASSFGTGPLYEQYF. The whole variable domain, remainder taken from reference TRBV28 and TRBJ2-7, is DVKVTQSSRYLVKRTGEKVFLECVQDMDHENMFWYRQDPGLGLRLIYFSYDVKMKEKGDIPEGYSVSREKKERFSLILESASTNQTSMYLCASSFGTGPLYEQYFGPGTRLTVT.

This chain uses TRBV15 with TRBJ2-3; TRBD2 is a possible D gene (5 bases). Per the germline V gene, CDR1 is LNHNV and CDR2 is YYDKDF (reference sequence). The V and J ends lost 4 bases and 0 bases respectively, with 11 bases between them. This CDR3 comprises 15 residues. CDR3 loop: CATSTQASSTDTQYF. Here the CDR3 DNA reads TGTGCCACCAGCACTCAGGCTAGCAGCACAGATACGCAGTATTTT.